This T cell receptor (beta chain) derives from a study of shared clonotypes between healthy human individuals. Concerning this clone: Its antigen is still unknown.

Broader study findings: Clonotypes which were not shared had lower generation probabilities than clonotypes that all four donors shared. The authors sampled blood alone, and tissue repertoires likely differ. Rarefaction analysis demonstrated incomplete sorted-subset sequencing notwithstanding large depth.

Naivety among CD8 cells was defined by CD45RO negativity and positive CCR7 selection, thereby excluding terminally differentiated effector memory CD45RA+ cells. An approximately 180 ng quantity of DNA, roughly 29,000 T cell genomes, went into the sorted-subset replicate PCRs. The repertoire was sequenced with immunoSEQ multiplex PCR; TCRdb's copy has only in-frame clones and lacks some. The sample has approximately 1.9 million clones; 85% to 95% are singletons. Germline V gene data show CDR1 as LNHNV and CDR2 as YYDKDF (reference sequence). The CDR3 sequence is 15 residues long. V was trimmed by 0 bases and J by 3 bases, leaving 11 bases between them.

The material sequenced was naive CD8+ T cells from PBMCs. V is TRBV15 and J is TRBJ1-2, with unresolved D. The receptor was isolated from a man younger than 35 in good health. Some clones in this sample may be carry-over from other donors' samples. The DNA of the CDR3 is TGTGCCACCAGCAGAGATCCGGGGATCCACTATGGCTACACCTTC. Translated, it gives CATSRDPGIHYGYTF.